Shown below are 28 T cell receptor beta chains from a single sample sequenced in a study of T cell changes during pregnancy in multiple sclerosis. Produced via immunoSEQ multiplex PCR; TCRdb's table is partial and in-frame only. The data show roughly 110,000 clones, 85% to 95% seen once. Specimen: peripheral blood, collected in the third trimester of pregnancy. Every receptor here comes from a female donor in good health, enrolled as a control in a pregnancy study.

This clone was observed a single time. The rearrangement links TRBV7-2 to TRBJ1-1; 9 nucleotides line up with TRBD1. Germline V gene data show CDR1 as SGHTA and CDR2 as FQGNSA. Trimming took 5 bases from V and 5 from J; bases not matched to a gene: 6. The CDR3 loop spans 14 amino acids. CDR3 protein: CASSKDRGGTEAFF. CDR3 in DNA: TGTGCCAGCAGCAAGGACAGGGGAGGGACTGAAGCTTTCTTT.

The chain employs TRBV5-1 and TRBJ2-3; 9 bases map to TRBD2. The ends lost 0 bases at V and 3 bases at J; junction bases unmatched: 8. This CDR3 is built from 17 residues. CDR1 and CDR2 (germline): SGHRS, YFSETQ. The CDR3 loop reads CASSLASGVWSTDTQYF. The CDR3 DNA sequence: TGCGCCAGCAGCTTGGCTAGCGGGGTTTGGAGTACAGATACGCAGTATTTT. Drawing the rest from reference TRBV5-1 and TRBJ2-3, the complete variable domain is KAGVTQTPRYLIKTRGQQVTLSCSPISGHRSVSWYQQTPGQGLQFLFEYFSETQRNKGNFPGRFSGRQFSNSRSEMNVSTLELGDSALYLCASSLASGVWSTDTQYFGPGTRLTVL.

CDR3: CASSGFRDGSPLHF. CDR3 bases: TGTGCCAGCAGTGGGTTCCGCGATGGTTCACCCCTCCACTTT. The genes are TRBV2 and TRBJ1-6, with D uncertain. Germline V gene lookup returns CDR1 SNHLY and CDR2 FYNNEI. V was pared by 4 bases and J by 9 bases, with 13 bases between. The CDR3 is 14 residues long.

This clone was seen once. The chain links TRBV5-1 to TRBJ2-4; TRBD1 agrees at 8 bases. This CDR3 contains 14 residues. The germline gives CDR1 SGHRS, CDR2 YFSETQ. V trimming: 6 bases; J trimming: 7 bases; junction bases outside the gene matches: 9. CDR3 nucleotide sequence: TGCGCCAGCATAATACGACAGGGGCGGAACATTCAGTACTTC. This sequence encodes CASIIRQGRNIQYF.

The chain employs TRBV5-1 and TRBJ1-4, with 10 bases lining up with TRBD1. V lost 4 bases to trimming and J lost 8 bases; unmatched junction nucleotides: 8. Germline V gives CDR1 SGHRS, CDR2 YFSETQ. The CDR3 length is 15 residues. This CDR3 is CASSDDRDRGEKLFF. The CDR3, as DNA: TGCGCCAGCAGCGACGACCGGGACAGGGGAGAAAAACTGTTTTTT.

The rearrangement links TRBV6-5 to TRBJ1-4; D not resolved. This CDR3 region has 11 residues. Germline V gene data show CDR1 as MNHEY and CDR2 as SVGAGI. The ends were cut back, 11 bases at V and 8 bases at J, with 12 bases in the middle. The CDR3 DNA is TGTGCCTCCCGGTTTCGGGAAAAACTGTTTTTT. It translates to CASRFREKLFF.

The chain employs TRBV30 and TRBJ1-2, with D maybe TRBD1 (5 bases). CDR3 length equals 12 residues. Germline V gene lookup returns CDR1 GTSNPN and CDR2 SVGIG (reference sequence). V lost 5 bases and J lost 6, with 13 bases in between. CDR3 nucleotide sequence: TGTGCCTGGCGGCAGGGAATGGATGGCTACACCTTC. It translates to CAWRQGMDGYTF. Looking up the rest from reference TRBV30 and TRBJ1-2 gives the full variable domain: SQTIHQWPATLVQPVGSPLSLECTVEGTSNPNLYWYRQAAGRGLQLLFYSVGIGQISSEVPQNLSASRPQDRQFILSSKKLLLSDSGFYLCAWRQGMDGYTFGSGTRLTVV.

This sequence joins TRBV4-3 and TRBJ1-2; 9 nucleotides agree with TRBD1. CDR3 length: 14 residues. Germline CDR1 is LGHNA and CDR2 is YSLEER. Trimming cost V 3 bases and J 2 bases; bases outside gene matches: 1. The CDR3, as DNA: TGCGCCAGCAGCCATGACAGGGGGAACTATGGCTACACCTTC. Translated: CASSHDRGNYGYTF.

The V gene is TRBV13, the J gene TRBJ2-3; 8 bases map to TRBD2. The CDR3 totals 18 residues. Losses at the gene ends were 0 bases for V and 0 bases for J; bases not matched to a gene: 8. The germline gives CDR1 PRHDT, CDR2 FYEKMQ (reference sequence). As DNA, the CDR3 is TGTGCCAGCAGCTTAGGTGCGGGGGGCCATCCTAGCACAGATACGCAGTATTTT. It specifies CASSLGAGGHPSTDTQYF. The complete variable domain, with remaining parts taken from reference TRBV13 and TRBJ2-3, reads AAGVIQSPRHLIKEKRETATLKCYPIPRHDTVYWYQQGPGQDPQFLISFYEKMQSDKGSIPDRFSAQQFSDYHSELNMSSLELGDSALYFCASSLGAGGHPSTDTQYFGPGTRLTVL.

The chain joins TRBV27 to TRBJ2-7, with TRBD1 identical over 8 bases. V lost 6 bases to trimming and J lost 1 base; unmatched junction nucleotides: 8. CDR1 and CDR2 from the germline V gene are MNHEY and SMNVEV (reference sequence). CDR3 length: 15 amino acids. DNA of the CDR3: TGTGCCAGCAGCCGACAGGGGCCACTGTCCTACGAGCAGTACTTC. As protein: CASSRQGPLSYEQYF.

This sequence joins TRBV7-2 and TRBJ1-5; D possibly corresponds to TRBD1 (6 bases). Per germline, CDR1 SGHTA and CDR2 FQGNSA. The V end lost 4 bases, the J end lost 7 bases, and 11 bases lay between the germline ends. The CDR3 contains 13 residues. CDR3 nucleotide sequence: TGTGCCAGCAGCTATCAAAGGGGGCAGCCCCAGCATTTT. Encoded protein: CASSYQRGQPQHF.

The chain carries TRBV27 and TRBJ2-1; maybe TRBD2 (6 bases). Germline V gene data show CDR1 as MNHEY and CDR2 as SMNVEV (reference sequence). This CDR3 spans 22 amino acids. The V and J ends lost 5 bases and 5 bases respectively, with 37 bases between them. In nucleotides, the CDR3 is TGTGCCAGCAGTCCCTCCGAGCTGGGGTTCGGCATACATGGGGGGTACAACAATGAGCAGTTCTTC. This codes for CASSPSELGFGIHGGYNNEQFF.

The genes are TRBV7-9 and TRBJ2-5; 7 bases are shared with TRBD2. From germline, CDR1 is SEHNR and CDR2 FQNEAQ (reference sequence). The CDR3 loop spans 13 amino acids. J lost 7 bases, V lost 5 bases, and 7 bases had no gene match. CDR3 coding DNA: TGTGCCAGCAGCCTCGGACTAGAAGGGACCCAGTACTTC. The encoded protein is CASSLGLEGTQYF.

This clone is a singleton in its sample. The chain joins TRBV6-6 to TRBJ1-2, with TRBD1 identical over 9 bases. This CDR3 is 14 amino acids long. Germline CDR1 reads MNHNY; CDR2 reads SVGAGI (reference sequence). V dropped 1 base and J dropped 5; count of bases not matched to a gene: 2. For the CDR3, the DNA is TGTGCCAGCAGTTACTGGGACAGGGAGTATGGCTACACCTTC. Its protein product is CASSYWDREYGYTF.

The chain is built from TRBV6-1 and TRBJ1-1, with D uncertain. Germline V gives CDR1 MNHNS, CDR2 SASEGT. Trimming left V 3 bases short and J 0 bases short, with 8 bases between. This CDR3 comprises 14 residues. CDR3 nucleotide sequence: TGTGCCAGCAGTGACGGGAACATGAACACTGAAGCTTTCTTT. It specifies CASSDGNMNTEAFF.

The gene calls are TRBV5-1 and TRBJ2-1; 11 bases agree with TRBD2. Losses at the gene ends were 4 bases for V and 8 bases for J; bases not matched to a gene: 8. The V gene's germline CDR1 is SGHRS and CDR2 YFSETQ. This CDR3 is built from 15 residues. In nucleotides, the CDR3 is TGCGCCAGCAGCCCCGGGACTAGCGGTATCCATGAGCAGTTCTTC. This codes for CASSPGTSGIHEQFF.

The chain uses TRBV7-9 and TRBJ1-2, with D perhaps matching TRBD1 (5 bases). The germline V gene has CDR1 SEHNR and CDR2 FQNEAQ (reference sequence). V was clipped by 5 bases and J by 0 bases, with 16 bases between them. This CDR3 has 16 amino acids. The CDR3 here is CASSPGQGAPNYGYTF. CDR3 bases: TGTGCCAGCAGCCCAGGCCAGGGTGCCCCTAACTATGGCTACACCTTC.

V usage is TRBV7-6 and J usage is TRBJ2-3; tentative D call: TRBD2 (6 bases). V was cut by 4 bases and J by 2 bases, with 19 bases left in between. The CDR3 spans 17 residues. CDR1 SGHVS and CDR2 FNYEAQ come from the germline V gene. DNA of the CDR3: TGTGCCAGCAGCTCCCTCAACCTAGCGATAAACACAGATACGCAGTATTTT. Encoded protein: CASSSLNLAINTDTQYF.

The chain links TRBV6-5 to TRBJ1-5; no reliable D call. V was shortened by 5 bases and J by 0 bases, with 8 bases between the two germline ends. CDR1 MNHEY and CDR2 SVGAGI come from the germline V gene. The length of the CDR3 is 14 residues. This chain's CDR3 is CASSLFSSNQPQHF. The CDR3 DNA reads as TGTGCCAGCAGTCTGTTCAGTAGCAATCAGCCCCAGCATTTT.

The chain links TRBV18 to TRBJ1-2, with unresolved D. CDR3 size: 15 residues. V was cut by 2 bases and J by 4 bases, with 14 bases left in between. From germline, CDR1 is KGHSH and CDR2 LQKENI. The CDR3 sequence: CASSPGGSGVYGYTF. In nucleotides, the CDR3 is TGTGCCAGCTCACCAGGCGGGTCTGGGGTCTATGGCTACACCTTC. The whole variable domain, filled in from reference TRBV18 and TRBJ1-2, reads NAGVMQNPRHLVRRRGQEARLRCSPMKGHSHVYWYRQLPEEGLKFMVYLQKENIIDESGMPKERFSAEFPKEGPSILRIQQVVRGDSAAYFCASSPGGSGVYGYTFGSGTRLTVV.

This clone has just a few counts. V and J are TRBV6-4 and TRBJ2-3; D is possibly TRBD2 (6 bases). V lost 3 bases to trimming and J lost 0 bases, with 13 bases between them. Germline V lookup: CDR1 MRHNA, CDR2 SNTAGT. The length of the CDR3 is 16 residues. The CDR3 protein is CASSDEAGSSTDTQYF. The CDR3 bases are TGTGCCAGCAGTGATGAGGCGGGGTCTAGCACAGATACGCAGTATTTT.

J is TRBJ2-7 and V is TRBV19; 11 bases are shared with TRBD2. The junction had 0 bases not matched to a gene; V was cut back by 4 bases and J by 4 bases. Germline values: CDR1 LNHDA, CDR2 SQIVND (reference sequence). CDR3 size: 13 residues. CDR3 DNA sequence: TGTGCCAGTAGTACTAGCGGGGGGTACGAGCAGTACTTC. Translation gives CASSTSGGYEQYF.

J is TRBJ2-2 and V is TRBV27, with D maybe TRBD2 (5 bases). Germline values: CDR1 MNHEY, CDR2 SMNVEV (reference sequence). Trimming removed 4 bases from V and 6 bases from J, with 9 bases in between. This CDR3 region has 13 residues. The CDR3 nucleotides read TGTGCCAGCAGTTCGAAGGGAGCCGGGGAGCTGTTTTTT. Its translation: CASSSKGAGELFF.

CDR3 nucleotides: TGCGCCAGCAGCATTTCCGGGACAGGGGAGGGTGACGAGCAGTACTTC. This codes for CASSISGTGEGDEQYF. This rearrangement joins TRBV5-1 to TRBJ2-7, with TRBD1 identical over 10 bases. V shed 4 bases, J shed 5 bases, and the junction held 12 bases outside the gene matches. CDR3 size: 16 residues. Per the germline V gene, CDR1 is SGHRS and CDR2 is YFSETQ.

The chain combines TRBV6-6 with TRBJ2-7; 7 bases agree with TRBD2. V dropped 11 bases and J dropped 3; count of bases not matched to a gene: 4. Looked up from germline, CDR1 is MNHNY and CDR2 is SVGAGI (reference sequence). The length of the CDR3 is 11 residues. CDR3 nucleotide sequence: TGTGCCTCGTCGGGGGGCTACGAGCAGTACTTC. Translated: CASSGGYEQYF.

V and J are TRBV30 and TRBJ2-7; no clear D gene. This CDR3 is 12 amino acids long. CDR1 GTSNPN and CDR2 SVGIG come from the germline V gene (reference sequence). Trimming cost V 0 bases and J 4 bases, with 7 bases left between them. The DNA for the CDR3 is TGTGCCTGGAGTGTAAATCGGTACGAGCAGTACTTC. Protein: CAWSVNRYEQYF.

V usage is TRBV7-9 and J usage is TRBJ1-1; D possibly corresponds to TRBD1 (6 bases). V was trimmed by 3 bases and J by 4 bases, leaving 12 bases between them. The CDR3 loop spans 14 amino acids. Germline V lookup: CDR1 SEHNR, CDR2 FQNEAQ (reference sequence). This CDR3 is CASSFQGSGTEAFF. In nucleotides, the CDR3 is TGTGCCAGCAGCTTTCAGGGGAGTGGCACTGAAGCTTTCTTT.

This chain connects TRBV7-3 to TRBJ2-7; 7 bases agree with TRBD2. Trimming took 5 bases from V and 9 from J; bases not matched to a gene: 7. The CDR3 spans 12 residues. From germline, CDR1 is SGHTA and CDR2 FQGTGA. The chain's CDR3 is CASSGPSGGQYF. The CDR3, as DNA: TGTGCCAGCAGCGGGCCATCGGGGGGGCAGTACTTC.